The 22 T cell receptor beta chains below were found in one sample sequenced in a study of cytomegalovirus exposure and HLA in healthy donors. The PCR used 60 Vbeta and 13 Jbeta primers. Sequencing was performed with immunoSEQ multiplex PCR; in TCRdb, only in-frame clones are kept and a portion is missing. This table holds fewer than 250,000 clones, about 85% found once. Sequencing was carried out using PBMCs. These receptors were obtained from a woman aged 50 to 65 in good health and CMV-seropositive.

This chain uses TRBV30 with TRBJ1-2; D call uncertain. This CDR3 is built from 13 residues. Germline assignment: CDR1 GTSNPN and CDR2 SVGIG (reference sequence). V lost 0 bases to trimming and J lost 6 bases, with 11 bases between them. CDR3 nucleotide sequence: TGTGCCTGGAGTGTAGTGTCGCAGGATGGCTACACCTTC. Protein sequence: CAWSVVSQDGYTF.

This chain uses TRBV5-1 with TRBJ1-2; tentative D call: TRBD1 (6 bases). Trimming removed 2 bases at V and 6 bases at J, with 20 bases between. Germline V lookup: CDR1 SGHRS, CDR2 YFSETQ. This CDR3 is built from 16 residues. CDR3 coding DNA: TGCGCCAGCAGCTTCGACCAGGGGTTCGAATTGAATGGCTACACCTTC. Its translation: CASSFDQGFELNGYTF.

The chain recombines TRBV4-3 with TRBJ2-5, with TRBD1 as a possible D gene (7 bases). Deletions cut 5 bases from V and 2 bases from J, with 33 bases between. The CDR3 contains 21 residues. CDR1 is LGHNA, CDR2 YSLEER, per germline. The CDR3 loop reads CASSSRLTLPGQQGGQETQYF. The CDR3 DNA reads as TGCGCCAGCAGCTCCCGGCTAACTCTACCGGGACAGCAAGGAGGGCAAGAGACCCAGTACTTC.

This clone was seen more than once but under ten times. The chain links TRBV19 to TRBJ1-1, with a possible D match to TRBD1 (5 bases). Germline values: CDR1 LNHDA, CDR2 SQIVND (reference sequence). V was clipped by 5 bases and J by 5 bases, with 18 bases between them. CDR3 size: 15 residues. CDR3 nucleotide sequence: TGTGCCAGTAGTCTGGGGCAGGGATCTTGGACTGAAGCTTTCTTT. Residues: CASSLGQGSWTEAFF.

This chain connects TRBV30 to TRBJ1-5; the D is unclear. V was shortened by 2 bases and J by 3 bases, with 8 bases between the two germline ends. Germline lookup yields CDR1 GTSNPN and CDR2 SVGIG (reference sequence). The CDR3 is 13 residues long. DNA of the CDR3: TGTGCCTGGAGTCTCAGGTACAATCAGCCCCAGCATTTT. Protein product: CAWSLRYNQPQHF. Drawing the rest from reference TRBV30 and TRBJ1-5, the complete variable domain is SQTIHQWPATLVQPVGSPLSLECTVEGTSNPNLYWYRQAAGRGLQLLFYSVGIGQISSEVPQNLSASRPQDRQFILSSKKLLLSDSGFYLCAWSLRYNQPQHFGDGTRLSIL.

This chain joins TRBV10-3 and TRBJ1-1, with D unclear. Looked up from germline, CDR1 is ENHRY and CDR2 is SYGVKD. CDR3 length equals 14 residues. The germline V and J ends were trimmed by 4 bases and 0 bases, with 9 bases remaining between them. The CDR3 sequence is CAISGGGMNTEAFF. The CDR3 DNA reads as TGTGCCATCAGTGGAGGAGGCATGAACACTGAAGCTTTCTTT.

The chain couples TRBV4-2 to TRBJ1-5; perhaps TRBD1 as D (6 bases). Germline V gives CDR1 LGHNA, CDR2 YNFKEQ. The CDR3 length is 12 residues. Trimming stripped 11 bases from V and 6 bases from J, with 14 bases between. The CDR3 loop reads CAAQSRGQPQHF. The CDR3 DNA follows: TGTGCCGCACAATCCAGGGGTCAGCCCCAGCATTTT.

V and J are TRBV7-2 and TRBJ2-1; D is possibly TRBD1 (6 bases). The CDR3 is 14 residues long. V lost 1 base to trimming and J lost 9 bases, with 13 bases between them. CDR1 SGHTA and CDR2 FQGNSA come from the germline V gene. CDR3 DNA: TGTGCCAGCAGCTTAGAAACAGGGCGAGTTGAGCAGTTCTTC. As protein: CASSLETGRVEQFF.

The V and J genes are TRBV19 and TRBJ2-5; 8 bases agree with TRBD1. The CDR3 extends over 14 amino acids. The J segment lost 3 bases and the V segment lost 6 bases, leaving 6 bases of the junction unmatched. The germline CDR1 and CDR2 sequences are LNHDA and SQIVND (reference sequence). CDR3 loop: CASRGVTGEETQYF. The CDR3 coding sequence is TGTGCCAGTAGGGGGGTGACAGGGGAAGAGACCCAGTACTTC.

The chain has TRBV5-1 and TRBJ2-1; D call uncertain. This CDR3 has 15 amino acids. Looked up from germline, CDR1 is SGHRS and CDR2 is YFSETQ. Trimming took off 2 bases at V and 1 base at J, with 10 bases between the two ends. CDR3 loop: CASSLAPGSYNEQFF. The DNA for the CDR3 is TGCGCCAGCAGCTTAGCCCCCGGGTCCTACAATGAGCAGTTCTTC.

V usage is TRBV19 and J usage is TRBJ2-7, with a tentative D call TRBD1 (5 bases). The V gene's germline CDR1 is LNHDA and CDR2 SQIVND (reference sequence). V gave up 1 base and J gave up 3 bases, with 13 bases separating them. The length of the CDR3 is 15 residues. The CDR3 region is CASSIGTPGIYEQYF. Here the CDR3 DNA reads TGTGCCAGTAGTATAGGCACACCAGGGATCTACGAGCAGTACTTC.

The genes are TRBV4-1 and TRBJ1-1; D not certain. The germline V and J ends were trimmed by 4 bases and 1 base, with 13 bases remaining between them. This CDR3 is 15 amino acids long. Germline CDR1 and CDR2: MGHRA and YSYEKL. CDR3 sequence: CASSRYWGANTEAFF. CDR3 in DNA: TGCGCCAGCAGCCGCTATTGGGGAGCGAACACTGAAGCTTTCTTT.

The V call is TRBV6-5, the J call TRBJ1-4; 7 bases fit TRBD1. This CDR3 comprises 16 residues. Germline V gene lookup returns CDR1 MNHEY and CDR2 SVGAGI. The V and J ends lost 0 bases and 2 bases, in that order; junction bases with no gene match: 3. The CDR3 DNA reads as TGTGCCAGCAGTTACTCCCGGACAGGCACTAATGAAAAACTGTTTTTT. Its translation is CASSYSRTGTNEKLFF.

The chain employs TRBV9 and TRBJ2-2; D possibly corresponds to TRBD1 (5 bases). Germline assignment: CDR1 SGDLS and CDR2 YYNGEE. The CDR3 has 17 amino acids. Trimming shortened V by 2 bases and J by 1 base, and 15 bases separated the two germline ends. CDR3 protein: CASSVRPGRVNTGELFF. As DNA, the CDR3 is TGTGCCAGCAGCGTCCGGCCAGGCAGGGTGAACACCGGGGAGCTGTTTTTT. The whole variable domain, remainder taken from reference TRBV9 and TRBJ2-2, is DSGVTQTPKHLITATGQRVTLRCSPRSGDLSVYWYQQSLDQGLQFLIQYYNGEERAKGNILERFSAQQFPDLHSELNLSSLELGDSALYFCASSVRPGRVNTGELFFGEGSRLTVL.

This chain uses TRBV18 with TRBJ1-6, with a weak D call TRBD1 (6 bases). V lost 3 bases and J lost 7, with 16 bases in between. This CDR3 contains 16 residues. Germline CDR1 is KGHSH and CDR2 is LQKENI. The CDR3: CASSPPGARGNSPLHF. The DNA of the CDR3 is TGTGCCAGCTCACCCCCAGGGGCTAGGGGGAATTCACCCCTCCACTTT.

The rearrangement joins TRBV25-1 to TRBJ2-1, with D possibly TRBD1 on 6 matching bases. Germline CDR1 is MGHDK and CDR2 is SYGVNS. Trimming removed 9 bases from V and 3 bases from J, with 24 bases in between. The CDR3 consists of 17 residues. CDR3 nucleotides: TGTGCCAGACAGCGAAGGAAGGGTGAGGGGGTCTACAATGAGCAGTTCTTC. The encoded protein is CARQRRKGEGVYNEQFF. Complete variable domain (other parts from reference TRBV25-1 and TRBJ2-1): EADIYQTPRYLVIGTGKKITLECSQTMGHDKMYWYQQDPGMELHLIHYSYGVNSTEKGDLSSESTVSRIRTEHFPLTLESARPSHTSQYLCARQRRKGEGVYNEQFFGPGTRLTVL.

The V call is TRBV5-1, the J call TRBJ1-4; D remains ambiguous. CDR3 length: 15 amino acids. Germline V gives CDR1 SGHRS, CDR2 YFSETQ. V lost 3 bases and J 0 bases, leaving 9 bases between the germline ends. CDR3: CASSSGRTTNEKLFF. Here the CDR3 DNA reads TGCGCCAGCAGCTCCGGCAGGACAACTAATGAAAAACTGTTTTTT.

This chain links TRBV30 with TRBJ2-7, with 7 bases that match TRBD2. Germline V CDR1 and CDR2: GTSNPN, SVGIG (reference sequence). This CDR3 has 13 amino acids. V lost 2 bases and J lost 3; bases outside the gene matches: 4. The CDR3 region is CAWSLGGYYEQYF. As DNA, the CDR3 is TGTGCCTGGAGTTTGGGGGGGTACTACGAGCAGTACTTC.

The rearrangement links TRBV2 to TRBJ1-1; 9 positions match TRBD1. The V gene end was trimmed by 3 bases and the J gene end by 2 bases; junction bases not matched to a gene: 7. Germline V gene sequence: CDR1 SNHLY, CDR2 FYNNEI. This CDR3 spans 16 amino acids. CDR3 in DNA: TGTGCCAGCAGTGACCGCGGACAGGGGCGAAACACTGAAGCTTTCTTT. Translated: CASSDRGQGRNTEAFF.

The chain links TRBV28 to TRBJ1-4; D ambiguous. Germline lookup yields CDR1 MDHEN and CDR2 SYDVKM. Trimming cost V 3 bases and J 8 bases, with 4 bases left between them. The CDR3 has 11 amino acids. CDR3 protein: CASSFLEKLFF. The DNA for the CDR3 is TGTGCCAGCAGTTTCTTGGAAAAACTGTTTTTT.

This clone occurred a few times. CDR3 residues: CASRTTGTDTEAFF. As DNA, the CDR3 is TGTGCCAGCAGGACTACTGGGACAGACACTGAAGCTTTCTTT. This rearrangement joins TRBV6-1 to TRBJ1-1; TRBD1 aligns across 7 bases. Germline-derived CDR1 and CDR2 are MNHNS and SASEGT. The length of the CDR3 is 14 residues. V shed 6 bases, J shed 3 bases, and the junction held 7 bases outside the gene matches.

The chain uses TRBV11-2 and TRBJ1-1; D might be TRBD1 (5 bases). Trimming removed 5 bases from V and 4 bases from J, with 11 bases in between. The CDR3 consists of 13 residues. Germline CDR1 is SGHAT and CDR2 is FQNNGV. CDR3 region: CASSPDRGTEAFF. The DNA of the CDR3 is TGTGCCAGCAGCCCCGATAGGGGCACTGAAGCTTTCTTT.